This entry lists 6 T cell receptor beta chains sequenced from one sample in a study of T cells in Graves' hyperthyroidism and ophthalmopathy. Amplified regions were TCR beta CDR3 sequences from RNA transcripts. An initial round of RT-PCR targeting the TCR CDR3 relied on the HTBI primer set. TCRdb independently ran MiXCR on the multiplex PCR reads; one entry per CDR3 protein. The table records about half a million distinct CDR3 sequences, just under 20% of them present only once. Sequenced sample: blood. Receptors were obtained from a man aged 40-55 years with Graves' ophthalmopathy.

The chain links TRBV5-1 to TRBJ1-1; no clear D. Germline CDR1 reads SGHRS; CDR2 reads YFSETQ. The V end lost 5 bases, the J end lost 8 bases, and 19 bases lay between the germline ends. The CDR3 length is 14 residues. CDR3 in amino acids: CASSQNGVDVEAFF. The DNA for the CDR3 is TGCGCCAGCAGTCAGAACGGGGTTGATGTGGAAGCTTTCTTT.

This clonotype was seen many times. V and J are TRBV2 and TRBJ1-3; 9 bases line up with TRBD1. The CDR3 length is 15 residues. Germline V gene sequence: CDR1 SNHLY, CDR2 FYNNEI. V trimming: 4 bases; J trimming: 3 bases; junction bases outside the gene matches: 4. CDR3 nucleotides: TGTGCCAGCAGTGCCGGGACAGGGAATGGAAACACCATATATTTT. Protein sequence: CASSAGTGNGNTIYF.

As regards this clonotype: An end of the junction does not agree with germline; a read error may underlie this. The gene calls are TRBV6-5 and TRBJ2-1, with a weak D call TRBD1 (5 bases). Germline CDR1 and CDR2: MNHEY and SVGAGI. The CDR3 is 13 residues long. The CDR3 region is CASSYTREHEQSF. The CDR3 nucleotides are TGTGCCAGCAGTTACACCAGGGAACATGAGCAGTCCTTC.

In its sample, this clonotype was seen many times. The V and J genes are TRBV12-3 or TRBV12-4 and TRBJ1-1; D uncertain. V was shortened by 7 bases and J by 1 base, with 10 bases between the two germline ends. The CDR3 extends over 13 amino acids. The CDR3 loop reads CASTLEQNTEAFF. The CDR3 coding sequence is TGTGCCAGCACCCTGGAGCAGAACACTGAAGCTTTCTTT.

This clonotype was observed at least ten times. The chain is built from TRBV28 and TRBJ2-3; D call uncertain. Trimming pared 1 base from V and 2 bases from J, leaving 10 bases between. This CDR3 has 15 residues. Germline V gene sequence: CDR1 MDHEN, CDR2 SYDVKM. The CDR3 loop reads CASSLFGEVTDTQYF. The CDR3 DNA sequence: TGTGCCAGCAGTTTATTTGGGGAAGTCACAGATACGCAGTATTTT.

The chain uses TRBV24-1 and TRBJ1-4; D is uncertain. Per germline, CDR1 KGHDR and CDR2 SFDVKD. This CDR3 is built from 17 residues. V dropped 1 base and J dropped 5 bases, with 16 bases sitting between them. DNA for the CDR3: TGTGCCACCAGTGATTTCTCCTACGGCGTTGAAAATGAAAAACTGTTTTTT. This translates into CATSDFSYGVENEKLFF.